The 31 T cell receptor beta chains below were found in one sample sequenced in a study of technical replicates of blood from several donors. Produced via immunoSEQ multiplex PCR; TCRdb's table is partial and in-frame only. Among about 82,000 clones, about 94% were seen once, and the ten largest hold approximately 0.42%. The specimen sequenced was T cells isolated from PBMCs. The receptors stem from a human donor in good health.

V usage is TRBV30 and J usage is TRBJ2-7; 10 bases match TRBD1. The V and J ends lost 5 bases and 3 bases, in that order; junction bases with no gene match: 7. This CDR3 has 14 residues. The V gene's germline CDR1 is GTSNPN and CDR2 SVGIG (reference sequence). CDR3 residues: CAWLAGDRGYEQYF. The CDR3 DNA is TGTGCCTGGCTCGCCGGGGACAGGGGCTACGAGCAGTACTTC. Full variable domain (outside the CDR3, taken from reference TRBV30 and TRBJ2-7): SQTIHQWPATLVQPVGSPLSLECTVEGTSNPNLYWYRQAAGRGLQLLFYSVGIGQISSEVPQNLSASRPQDRQFILSSKKLLLSDSGFYLCAWLAGDRGYEQYFGPGTRLTVT.

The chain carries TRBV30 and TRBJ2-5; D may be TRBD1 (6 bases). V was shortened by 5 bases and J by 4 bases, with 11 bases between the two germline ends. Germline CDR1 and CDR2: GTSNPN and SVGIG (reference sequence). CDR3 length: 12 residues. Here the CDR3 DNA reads TGTGCCTGGCATCAGGGGCGAGAGACCCAGTACTTC. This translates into CAWHQGRETQYF.

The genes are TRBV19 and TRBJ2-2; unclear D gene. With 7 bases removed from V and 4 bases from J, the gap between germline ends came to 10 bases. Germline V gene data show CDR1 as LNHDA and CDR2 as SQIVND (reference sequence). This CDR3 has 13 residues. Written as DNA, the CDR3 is TGTGCCAGTACCACTATGTCCACCGGGGAGCTGTTTTTT. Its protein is CASTTMSTGELFF.

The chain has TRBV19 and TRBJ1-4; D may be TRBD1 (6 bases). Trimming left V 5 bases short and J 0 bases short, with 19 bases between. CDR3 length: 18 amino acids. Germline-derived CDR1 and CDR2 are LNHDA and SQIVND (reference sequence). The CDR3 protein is CASSSHPGTQTTNEKLFF. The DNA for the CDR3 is TGTGCCAGTAGTTCTCACCCCGGGACACAAACAACTAATGAAAAACTGTTTTTT.

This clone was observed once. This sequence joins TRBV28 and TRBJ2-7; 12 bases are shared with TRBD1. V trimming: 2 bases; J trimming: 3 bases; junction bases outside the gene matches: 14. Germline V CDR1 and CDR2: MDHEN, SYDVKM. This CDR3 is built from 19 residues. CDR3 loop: CASSLRIGTGGRDFYEQYF. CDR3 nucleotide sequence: TGTGCCAGCAGTTTACGGATAGGGACAGGGGGCCGTGATTTCTACGAGCAGTACTTC.

CDR3 region: CASSNGPIPGGYEQYF. The CDR3 region has the DNA TGTGCCAGCAGCAATGGACCTATTCCGGGGGGCTACGAGCAGTACTTC. The V and J genes are TRBV5-4 and TRBJ2-7, with 7 bases matching TRBD2. Losses at the gene ends were 4 bases for V and 3 bases for J; bases not matched to a gene: 13. This CDR3 has 16 residues. Germline values: CDR1 SGHNT, CDR2 YYREEE (reference sequence).

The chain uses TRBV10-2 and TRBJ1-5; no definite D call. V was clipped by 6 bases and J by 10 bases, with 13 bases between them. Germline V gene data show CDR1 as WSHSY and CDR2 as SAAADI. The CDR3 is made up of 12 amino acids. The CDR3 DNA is TGCGCCAGCAGCTATGACAATCTTCCCCAGCATTTT. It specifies CASSYDNLPQHF.

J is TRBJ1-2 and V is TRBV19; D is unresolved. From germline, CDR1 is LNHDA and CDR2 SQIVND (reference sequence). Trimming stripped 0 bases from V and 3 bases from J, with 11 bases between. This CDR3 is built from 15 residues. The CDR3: CASSIDLGGYYGYTF. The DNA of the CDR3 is TGTGCCAGTAGTATAGATCTTGGAGGGTACTATGGCTACACCTTC.

The CDR3 DNA sequence: TGCGCCAGCAGCCAAGAACAGGGCGGGTACGAGCAGTACTTC. Translation: CASSQEQGGYEQYF. The chain couples TRBV4-1 to TRBJ2-7, with TRBD1 as a possible D gene (6 bases). V lost 0 bases to trimming and J lost 4 bases, with 10 bases between them. The CDR3 is 14 residues long. Looked up from germline, CDR1 is MGHRA and CDR2 is YSYEKL.

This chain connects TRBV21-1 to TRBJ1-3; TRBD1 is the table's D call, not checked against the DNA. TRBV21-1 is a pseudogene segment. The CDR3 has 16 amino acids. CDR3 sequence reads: CASSTRKGPDGNTIYF. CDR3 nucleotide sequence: TGTGCCAGCAGCACGAGGAAGGGGCCCGACGGAAACACCATATATTTT.

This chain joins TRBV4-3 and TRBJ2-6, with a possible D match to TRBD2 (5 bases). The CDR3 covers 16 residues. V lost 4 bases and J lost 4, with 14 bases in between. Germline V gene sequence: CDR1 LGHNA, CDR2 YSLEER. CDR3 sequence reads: CASSRGTGSGANVLTF. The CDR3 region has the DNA TGCGCCAGCAGCCGAGGAACGGGGTCCGGGGCCAACGTCCTGACTTTC.

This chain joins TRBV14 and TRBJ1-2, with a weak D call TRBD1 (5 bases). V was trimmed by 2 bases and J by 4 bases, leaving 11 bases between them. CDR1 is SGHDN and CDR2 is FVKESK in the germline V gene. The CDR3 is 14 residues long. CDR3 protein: CASSQPGGFYGYTF. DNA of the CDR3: TGTGCCAGCAGCCAACCGGGGGGGTTCTATGGCTACACCTTC.

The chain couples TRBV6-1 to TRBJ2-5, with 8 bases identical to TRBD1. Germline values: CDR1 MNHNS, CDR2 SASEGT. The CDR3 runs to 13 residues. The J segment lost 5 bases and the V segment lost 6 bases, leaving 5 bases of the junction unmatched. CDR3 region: CASRGQVGETQYF. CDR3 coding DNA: TGTGCCAGCAGGGGACAGGTCGGGGAGACCCAGTACTTC.

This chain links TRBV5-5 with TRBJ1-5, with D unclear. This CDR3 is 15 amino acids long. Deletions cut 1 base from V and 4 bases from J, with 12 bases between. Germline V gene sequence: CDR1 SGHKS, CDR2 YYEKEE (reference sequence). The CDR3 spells CASSLWPGANQPQHF. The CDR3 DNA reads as TGTGCCAGCAGCTTGTGGCCAGGTGCGAATCAGCCCCAGCATTTT.

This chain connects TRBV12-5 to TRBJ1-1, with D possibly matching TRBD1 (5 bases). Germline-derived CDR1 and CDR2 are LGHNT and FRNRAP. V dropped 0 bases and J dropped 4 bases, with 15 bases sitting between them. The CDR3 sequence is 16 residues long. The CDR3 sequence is CASGLVWQGIGTEAFF. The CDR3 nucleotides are TGTGCTAGTGGTTTGGTATGGCAGGGAATAGGCACTGAAGCTTTCTTT.

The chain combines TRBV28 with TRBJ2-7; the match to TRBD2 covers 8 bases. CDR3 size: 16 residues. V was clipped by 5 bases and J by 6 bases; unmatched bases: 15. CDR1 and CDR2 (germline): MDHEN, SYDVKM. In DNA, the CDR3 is TGTGCCAGCAGTCCATGGTCGATAGCGGGACTAGGCGAGCAGTACTTC. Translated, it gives CASSPWSIAGLGEQYF. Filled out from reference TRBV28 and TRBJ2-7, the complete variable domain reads DVKVTQSSRYLVKRTGEKVFLECVQDMDHENMFWYRQDPGLGLRLIYFSYDVKMKEKGDIPEGYSVSREKKERFSLILESASTNQTSMYLCASSPWSIAGLGEQYFGPGTRLTVT.

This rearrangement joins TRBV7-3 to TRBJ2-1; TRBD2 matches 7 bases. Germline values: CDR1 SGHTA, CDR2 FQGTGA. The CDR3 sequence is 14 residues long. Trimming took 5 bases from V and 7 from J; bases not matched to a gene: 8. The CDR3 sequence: CASSPTGTINEQFF. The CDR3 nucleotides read TGTGCCAGCAGCCCAACCGGGACTATTAATGAGCAGTTCTTC.

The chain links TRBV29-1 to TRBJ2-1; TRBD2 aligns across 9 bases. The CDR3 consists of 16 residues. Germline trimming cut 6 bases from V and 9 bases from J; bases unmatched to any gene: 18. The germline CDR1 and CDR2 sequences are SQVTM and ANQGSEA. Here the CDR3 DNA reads TGCAGCGTAACAAATCGGGGCGGGAGGGCCCCGGGTGAGCAGTTCTTC. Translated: CSVTNRGGRAPGEQFF.

The CDR3 DNA is TGCGCCAGCAGCCAAGACACCGTCGGACAGGGAAGCTACGAGCAGTACTTC. It translates to CASSQDTVGQGSYEQYF. The chain joins TRBV4-3 to TRBJ2-7, with TRBD1 matching 8 bases. Trimming cost V 0 bases and J 3 bases; bases outside gene matches: 10. Germline-derived CDR1 and CDR2 are LGHNA and YSLEER. This CDR3 spans 17 amino acids.

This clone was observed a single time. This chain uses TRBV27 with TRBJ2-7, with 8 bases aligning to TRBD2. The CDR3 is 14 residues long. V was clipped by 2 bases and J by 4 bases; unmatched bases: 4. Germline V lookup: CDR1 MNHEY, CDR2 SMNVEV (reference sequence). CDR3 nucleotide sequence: TGTGCCAGCAGTTTAGGAGCGGGAGAGTACGAGCAGTACTTC. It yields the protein CASSLGAGEYEQYF.

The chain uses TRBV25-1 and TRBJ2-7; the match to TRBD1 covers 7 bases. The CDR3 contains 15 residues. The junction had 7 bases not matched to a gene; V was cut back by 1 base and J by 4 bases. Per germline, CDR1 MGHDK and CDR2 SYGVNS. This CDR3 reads CASSEFEGQRYEQYF. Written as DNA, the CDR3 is TGTGCCAGCAGTGAATTTGAGGGACAGAGATACGAGCAGTACTTC.

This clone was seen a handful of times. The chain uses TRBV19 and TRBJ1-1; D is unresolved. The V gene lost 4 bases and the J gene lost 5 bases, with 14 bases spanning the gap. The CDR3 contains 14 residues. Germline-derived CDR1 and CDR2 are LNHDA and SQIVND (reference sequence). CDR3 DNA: TGTGCCAGTAGTAAGCAGGATCGGTGGACTGAAGCTTTCTTT. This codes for CASSKQDRWTEAFF.

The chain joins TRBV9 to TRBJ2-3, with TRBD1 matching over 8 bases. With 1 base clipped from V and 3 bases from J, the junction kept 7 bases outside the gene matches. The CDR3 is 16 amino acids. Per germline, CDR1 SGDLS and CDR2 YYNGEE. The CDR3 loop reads CASSVIPGGITDTQYF. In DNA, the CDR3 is TGTGCCAGCAGCGTAATCCCAGGGGGCATTACAGATACGCAGTATTTT.

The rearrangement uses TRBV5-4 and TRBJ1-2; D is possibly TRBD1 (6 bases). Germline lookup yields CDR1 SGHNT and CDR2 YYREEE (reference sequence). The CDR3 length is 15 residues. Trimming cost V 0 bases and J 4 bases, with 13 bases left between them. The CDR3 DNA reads TGTGCCAGCAGCTTGGGGGGGCGATATACCTATGGCTACACCTTC. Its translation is CASSLGGRYTYGYTF.

CDR3 loop: CASSELAGGQIEQFF. The CDR3 DNA is TGTGCCAGCAGTGAACTAGCGGGTGGCCAAATTGAGCAGTTCTTC. This chain uses TRBV28 with TRBJ2-1; TRBD2 agrees at 9 bases. Germline CDR1 reads MDHEN; CDR2 reads SYDVKM. V dropped 5 bases and J dropped 9; count of bases not matched to a gene: 11. This CDR3 has 15 residues. Supplemented by reference TRBV28 and TRBJ2-1, the full variable domain reads DVKVTQSSRYLVKRTGEKVFLECVQDMDHENMFWYRQDPGLGLRLIYFSYDVKMKEKGDIPEGYSVSREKKERFSLILESASTNQTSMYLCASSELAGGQIEQFFGPGTRLTVL.

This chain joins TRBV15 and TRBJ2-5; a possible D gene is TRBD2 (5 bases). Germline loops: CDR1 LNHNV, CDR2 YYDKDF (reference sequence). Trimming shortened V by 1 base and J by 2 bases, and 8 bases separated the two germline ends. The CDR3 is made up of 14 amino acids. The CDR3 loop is CATSRAGMQETQYF. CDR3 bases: TGTGCCACCAGCAGAGCGGGAATGCAAGAGACCCAGTACTTC.

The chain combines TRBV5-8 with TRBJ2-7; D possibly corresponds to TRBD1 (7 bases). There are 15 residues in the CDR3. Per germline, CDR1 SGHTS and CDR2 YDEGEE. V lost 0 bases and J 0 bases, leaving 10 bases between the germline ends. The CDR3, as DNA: TGTGCCAGCAGCTTGGGACAGGGAGGCTCCTACGAGCAGTACTTC. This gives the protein CASSLGQGGSYEQYF. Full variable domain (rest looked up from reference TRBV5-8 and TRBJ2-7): EAGVTQSPTHLIKTRGQQATLRCSPISGHTSVYWYQQALGLGLQFLLWYDEGEERNRGNFPPRFSGRQFPNYSSELNVNALELEDSALYLCASSLGQGGSYEQYFGPGTRLTVT.

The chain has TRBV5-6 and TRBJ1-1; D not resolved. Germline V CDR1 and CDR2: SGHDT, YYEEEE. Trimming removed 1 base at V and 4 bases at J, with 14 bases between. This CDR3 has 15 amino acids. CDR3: CASSLFGHLSTEAFF. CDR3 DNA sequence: TGTGCCAGCAGCTTGTTTGGGCACCTGAGCACTGAAGCTTTCTTT.

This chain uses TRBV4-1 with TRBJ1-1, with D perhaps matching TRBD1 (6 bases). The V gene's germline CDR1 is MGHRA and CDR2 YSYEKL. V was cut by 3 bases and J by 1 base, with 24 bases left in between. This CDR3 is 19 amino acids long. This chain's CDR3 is CASSHARGAWGVENTEAFF. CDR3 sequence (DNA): TGCGCCAGCAGCCACGCCCGGGGGGCGTGGGGGGTTGAGAACACTGAAGCTTTCTTT.

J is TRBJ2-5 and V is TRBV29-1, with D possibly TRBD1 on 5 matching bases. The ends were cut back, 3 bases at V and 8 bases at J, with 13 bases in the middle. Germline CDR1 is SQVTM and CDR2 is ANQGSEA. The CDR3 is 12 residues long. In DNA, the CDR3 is TGCAGCGTTGATGGGGCGGTGGAAACCCAGTACTTC. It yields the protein CSVDGAVETQYF.

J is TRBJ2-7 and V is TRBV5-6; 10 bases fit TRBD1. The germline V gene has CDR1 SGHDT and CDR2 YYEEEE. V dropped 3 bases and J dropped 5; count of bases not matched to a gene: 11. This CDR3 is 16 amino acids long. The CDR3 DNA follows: TGTGCCAGCAGCTCGTTCAATAGACAGGGGGCAAACGAGCAGTACTTC. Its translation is CASSSFNRQGANEQYF.